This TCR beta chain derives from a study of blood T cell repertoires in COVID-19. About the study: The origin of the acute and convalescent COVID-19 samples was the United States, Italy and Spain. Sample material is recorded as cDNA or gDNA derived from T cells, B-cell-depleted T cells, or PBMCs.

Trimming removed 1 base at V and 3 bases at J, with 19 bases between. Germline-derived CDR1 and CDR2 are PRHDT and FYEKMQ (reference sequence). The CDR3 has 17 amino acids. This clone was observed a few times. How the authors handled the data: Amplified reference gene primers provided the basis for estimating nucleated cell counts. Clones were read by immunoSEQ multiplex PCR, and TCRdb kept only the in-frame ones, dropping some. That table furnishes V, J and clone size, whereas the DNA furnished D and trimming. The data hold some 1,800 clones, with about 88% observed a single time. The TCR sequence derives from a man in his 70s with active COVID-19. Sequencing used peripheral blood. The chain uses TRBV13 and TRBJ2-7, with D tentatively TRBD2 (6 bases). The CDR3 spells CASSLEGRGRSDYEQYF. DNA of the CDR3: TGTGCCAGCAGCTTAGAGGGGCGGGGCCGCAGTGACTACGAGCAGTACTTC. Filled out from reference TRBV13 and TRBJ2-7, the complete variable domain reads AAGVIQSPRHLIKEKRETATLKCYPIPRHDTVYWYQQGPGQDPQFLISFYEKMQSDKGSIPDRFSAQQFSDYHSELNMSSLELGDSALYFCASSLEGRGRSDYEQYFGPGTRLTVT.